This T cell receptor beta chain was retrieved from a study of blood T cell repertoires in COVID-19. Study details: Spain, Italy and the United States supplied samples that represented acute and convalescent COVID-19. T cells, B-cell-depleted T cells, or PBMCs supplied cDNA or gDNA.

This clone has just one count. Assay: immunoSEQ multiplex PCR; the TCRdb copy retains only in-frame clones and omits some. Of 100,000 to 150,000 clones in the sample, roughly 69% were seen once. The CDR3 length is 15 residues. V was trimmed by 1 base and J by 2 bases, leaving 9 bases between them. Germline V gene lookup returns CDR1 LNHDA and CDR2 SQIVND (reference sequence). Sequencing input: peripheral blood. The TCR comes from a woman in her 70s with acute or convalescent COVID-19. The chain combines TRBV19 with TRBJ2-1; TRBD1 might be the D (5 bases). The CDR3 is CASSIGGGPYNEQFF. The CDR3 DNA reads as TGTGCCAGTAGTATAGGGGGCGGTCCCTACAATGAGCAGTTCTTC.